The present T cell receptor (beta chain) was sequenced within a study of cytomegalovirus exposure and HLA in healthy donors. Notes on the study in general: TCR beta V segments were, for the most part, productive about 87% or about 30% of the time in an earlier analysis. The authors later linked a missense DCLRE1C variant to TCR beta V- and J-gene trimming. Later, TCR association rates were found to vary by HLA locus, highest for DRB1 and lowest for HLA-C.

To note about this clone: Its antigen is unidentified.

60 Vbeta and 13 Jbeta primers were used in PCR. The table came from immunoSEQ multiplex PCR; TCRdb's copy has only in-frame clones and leaves some out. The table has 74,000 or so clones, about two thirds seen once; the top ten hold just over 2%. The sequence derives from a woman in her twenties or thirties in good health and CMV-seronegative. The sequenced material came from PBMCs.

As DNA, the CDR3 is TGCGCCAGCAGCTTGCTGTCAGGGAGGGATACGCAGTATTTT. Protein sequence: CASSLLSGRDTQYF. This chain connects TRBV5-1 to TRBJ2-3, with D possibly being TRBD2 (6 bases). The CDR3 spans 14 residues. Trimming removed 1 base at V and 6 bases at J, with 12 bases between. Germline CDR1 reads SGHRS; CDR2 reads YFSETQ.